This record looks at one TCR beta chain sequence and its context. Its antigen is still unknown. Base qualities were left out, and no much larger clone turns up one base away. The data stem from a study of control samples from healthy donors and cancer patients (dated by TCRdb to the early 2020s). Including the terminal cysteine and phenylalanine, the CDR3 comprises 15 residues. The CDR3 DNA has 45 bases and is translated from base 1. Between the V and J ends, shortened by 5 bases and 0 bases respectively, the junction contains 13 bases. Per the germline V gene, MDHEN is the CDR1 and SYDVKM is the CDR2. Library preparation used the immunoSEQ multiplex PCR assay. TCRdb limited this immuneACCESS table to in-frame rearrangements with V and J called. A share of clones is missing; checked studies link under half to unresolved V genes, and the rest is unexplained. In all, the sample holds under 150,000 clones, and about nine tenths of those were seen once. The ten largest account for 8.7% of the sample.

Source material: blood. The V gene is TRBV28 and the J gene is TRBJ1-1; the D region possibly corresponds to TRBD1 (5 bases align). The receptor comes from a woman aged 30 to 39 in good health. CDR3 protein: CASSPTGVMNTEAFF. The DNA sequence follows: TGTGCCAGCAGTCCTACGGGGGTAATGAACACTGAAGCTTTCTTT. Outside the CDR3, residues come from the reference TRBV28 and TRBJ1-1 proteins, so the full variable domain is: DVKVTQSSRYLVKRTGEKVFLECVQDMDHENMFWYRQDPGLGLRLIYFSYDVKMKEKGDIPEGYSVSREKKERFSLILESASTNQTSMYLCASSPTGVMNTEAFFGQGTRLTVV.